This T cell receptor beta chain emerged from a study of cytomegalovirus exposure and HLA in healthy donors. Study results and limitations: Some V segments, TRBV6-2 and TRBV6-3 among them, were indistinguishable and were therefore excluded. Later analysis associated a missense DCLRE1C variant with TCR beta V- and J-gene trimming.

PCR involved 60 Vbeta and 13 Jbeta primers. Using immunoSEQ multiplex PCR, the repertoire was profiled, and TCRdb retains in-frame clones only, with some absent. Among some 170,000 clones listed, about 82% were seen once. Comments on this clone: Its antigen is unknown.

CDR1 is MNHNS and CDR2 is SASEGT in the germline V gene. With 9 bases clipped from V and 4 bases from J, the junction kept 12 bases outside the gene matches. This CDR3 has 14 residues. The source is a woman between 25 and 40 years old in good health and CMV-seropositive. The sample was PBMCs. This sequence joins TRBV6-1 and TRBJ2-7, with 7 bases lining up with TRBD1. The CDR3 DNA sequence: TGTGCCAGTAATCAGGGGGTCTTTCAGTACGAGCAGTACTTC. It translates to CASNQGVFQYEQYF.